One sample yielded the 19 T cell receptor beta chains listed below, sequenced in a study of OX40 agonist ivuxolimab in advanced cancers. Data came from immunoSEQ multiplex PCR; TCRdb stores just in-frame clones and leaves some out. The sample contains approximately 74,000 clones, 85% to 90% of which appear only once. The specimen comprised CD4+ or CD8+ T cells sorted from blood, sampled in a trial of the OX40 agonist ivuxolimab. These receptors all stem from an adult with an advanced solid tumor such as melanoma, head and neck, liver or kidney cancer.

The chain is built from TRBV5-6 and TRBJ2-1; no definite D call. The germline CDR1 and CDR2 sequences are SGHDT and YYEEEE. V lost 1 base and J 6 bases, leaving 8 bases between the germline ends. The CDR3 is 13 amino acids. The CDR3 DNA sequence: TGTGCCAGCAGCTTGAGGTCGAGCAATGAGCAGTTCTTC. It translates to CASSLRSSNEQFF.

The chain employs TRBV5-1 and TRBJ2-1; possible D gene TRBD1, 5 bases. There are 14 residues in the CDR3. Germline lookup yields CDR1 SGHRS and CDR2 YFSETQ. With 2 bases removed from V and 10 bases from J, the gap between germline ends came to 16 bases. In nucleotides, the CDR3 is TGCGCCAGCAGCTTTTCCAGGGTCGAATACGAGCAGTTCTTC. This gives the protein CASSFSRVEYEQFF.

This clone was seen a few times. This rearrangement joins TRBV4-2 to TRBJ1-1; D perhaps matches TRBD1 (5 bases). Per germline, CDR1 LGHNA and CDR2 YNFKEQ. The ends were cut back, 0 bases at V and 3 bases at J, with 8 bases in the middle. This CDR3 comprises 14 residues. The CDR3 region is CASSQDGGDTEAFF. CDR3 sequence (DNA): TGTGCCAGCAGCCAAGACGGAGGGGACACTGAAGCTTTCTTT.

The chain is built from TRBV19 and TRBJ2-3, with 10 positions matching TRBD2. V was clipped by 5 bases and J by 4 bases; unmatched bases: 9. This CDR3 spans 16 amino acids. Germline assignment: CDR1 LNHDA and CDR2 SQIVND (reference sequence). The CDR3 reads CASSGRTSGMSDTQYF. Here the CDR3 DNA reads TGTGCCAGTAGTGGTCGGACTAGCGGAATGTCAGATACGCAGTATTTT.

This chain uses TRBV11-2 with TRBJ2-1; D gene uncertain. Germline CDR1 is SGHAT and CDR2 is FQNNGV. The ends were cut back, 2 bases at V and 0 bases at J, with 20 bases in the middle. The CDR3 consists of 19 residues. CDR3 nucleotide sequence: TGTGCCAGCAGCTTAAGGTGGTCCATGGTCCCTAGCTCCTACAATGAGCAGTTCTTC. Amino acid sequence: CASSLRWSMVPSSYNEQFF.

The rearrangement uses TRBV15 and TRBJ1-5; 7 nucleotides match TRBD1. The CDR3 has 14 residues. The V gene's germline CDR1 is LNHNV and CDR2 YYDKDF (reference sequence). The J segment lost 6 bases and the V segment lost 1 base, leaving 3 bases of the junction unmatched. The CDR3 DNA reads as TGTGCCACCAGCAGAGGACAGGGAAGTCAGCCCCAGCATTTT. This codes for CATSRGQGSQPQHF.

This clone was observed once. The J gene is TRBJ2-1, the V gene TRBV5-1; TRBD1 is a possible D gene (5 bases). Germline V gives CDR1 SGHRS, CDR2 YFSETQ. The CDR3 has 14 amino acids. V lost 0 bases, J lost 3 bases, and 7 bases lay in between. CDR3 loop: CASSLGQYYNEQFF. The CDR3 DNA follows: TGCGCCAGCAGCTTGGGACAGTACTACAATGAGCAGTTCTTC.

The chain joins TRBV7-8 to TRBJ1-5; the match to TRBD1 covers 7 bases. The J segment lost 0 bases and the V segment lost 1 base, leaving 9 bases of the junction unmatched. The CDR3 sequence is 18 residues long. Per the germline V gene, CDR1 is SGHVS and CDR2 is FQNEAQ. CDR3 in DNA: TGTGCCAGCAGCTTAGGGGGGGAGGGGGCCTATAGCAATCAGCCCCAGCATTTT. This translates into CASSLGGEGAYSNQPQHF.

The CDR3 nucleotides are TGTGCCAGCAGCCCAAGTCCCGGGACTAGCGGGCGAGCCAATACGCAGTATTTT. This translates into CASSPSPGTSGRANTQYF. V gene TRBV7-3 combines with J gene TRBJ2-3, with 12 positions matching TRBD2. Germline CDR1 is SGHTA and CDR2 is FQGTGA. CDR3 length: 18 amino acids. V lost 5 bases, J lost 7 bases, and 16 bases stayed unmatched.

CDR3 bases: TGTGCCAGCAGCTTAGCGGGTGAATGGACCCAGTACTTC. Amino acids: CASSLAGEWTQYF. The chain links TRBV11-1 to TRBJ2-5; D remains unclear. The V gene's germline CDR1 is SGHAT and CDR2 FQDESV (reference sequence). The CDR3 runs to 13 residues. V lost 0 bases to trimming and J lost 7 bases, with 9 bases between them.

This chain uses TRBV27 with TRBJ1-1, with D unclear. The germline V gene encodes CDR1 MNHEY and CDR2 SMNVEV (reference sequence). The CDR3 runs 13 residues. V gave up 5 bases and J gave up 1 base, with 8 bases separating them. The CDR3 DNA reads as TGTGCCAGCAGTCCAGTCCAGAACACTGAAGCTTTCTTT. Translation gives CASSPVQNTEAFF.

This clone was observed a handful of times. This chain's CDR3 is CASSQDYGADTGELFF. The CDR3, as DNA: TGTGCCAGCAGCCAAGATTACGGGGCGGACACCGGGGAGCTGTTTTTT. The chain links TRBV4-2 to TRBJ2-2; D assignment may be TRBD1 or TRBD2 (5 bases each). Germline V gene data show CDR1 as LGHNA and CDR2 as YNFKEQ. Trimming removed 0 bases from V and 3 bases from J, with 11 bases in between. The CDR3 consists of 16 residues.

V is TRBV19 and J is TRBJ2-1; D not certain. Trimming pared 6 bases from V and 8 bases from J, leaving 14 bases between. CDR3 length: 13 residues. Germline V CDR1 and CDR2: LNHDA, SQIVND (reference sequence). CDR3 loop: CASRSSYFHEQFF. The CDR3 DNA reads TGTGCCAGTAGATCGAGTTATTTCCATGAGCAGTTCTTC. Full variable domain (remainder filled in from reference TRBV19 and TRBJ2-1): DGGITQSPKYLFRKEGQNVTLSCEQNLNHDAMYWYRQDPGQGLRLIYYSQIVNDFQKGDIAEGYSVSREKKESFPLTVTSAQKNPTAFYLCASRSSYFHEQFFGPGTRLTVL.

This sequence joins TRBV15 and TRBJ2-3, with TRBD2 matching 8 bases. CDR1 LNHNV and CDR2 YYDKDF come from the germline V gene (reference sequence). With 5 bases clipped from V and 3 bases from J, the junction kept 7 bases outside the gene matches. CDR3 length: 15 amino acids. This CDR3 is CATSPGGASTDTQYF. The CDR3 DNA is TGTGCCACCAGCCCGGGAGGGGCCAGTACAGATACGCAGTATTTT.

V and J are TRBV11-2 and TRBJ1-6, with no clear D. The CDR3 runs to 13 residues. Germline V gene lookup returns CDR1 SGHAT and CDR2 FQNNGV. Deletions cut 2 bases from V and 9 bases from J, with 8 bases between. In DNA form, the CDR3 reads TGTGCCAGCAGCTTACAGAGCGTTTCACCCCTCCACTTT. Translation: CASSLQSVSPLHF. Together with reference TRBV11-2 and TRBJ1-6, the CDR3 gives the full variable domain: EAGVAQSPRYKIIEKRQSVAFWCNPISGHATLYWYQQILGQGPKLLIQFQNNGVVDDSQLPKDRFSAERLKGVDSTLKIQPAKLEDSAVYLCASSLQSVSPLHFGNGTRLTVT.

This clone was seen just once. CDR3 nucleotides: TGCAGCGTGACTAGCGGGAGCTCCGCACAAGAGACCCAGTACTTC. Translation: CSVTSGSSAQETQYF. This chain joins TRBV29-1 and TRBJ2-5; 12 bases are a match to TRBD2. This CDR3 has 15 amino acids. The ends lost 6 bases at V and 2 bases at J; junction bases unmatched: 7. The germline gives CDR1 SQVTM, CDR2 ANQGSEA.

The chain is built from TRBV18 and TRBJ1-3; 10 bases line up with TRBD1. In germline, CDR1 is KGHSH, CDR2 LQKENI. The CDR3 loop spans 18 amino acids. V dropped 2 bases and J dropped 0; count of bases not matched to a gene: 7. In DNA, the CDR3 is TGTGCCAGCTCACCAACAAGGACAGGGGGGGACTCTGGAAACACCATATATTTT. Encoded protein: CASSPTRTGGDSGNTIYF.

This rearrangement joins TRBV6-5 to TRBJ2-7; D remains ambiguous. V gave up 5 bases and J gave up 6 bases, with 8 bases separating them. CDR3 length equals 11 residues. Germline V gene lookup returns CDR1 MNHEY and CDR2 SVGAGI. CDR3 protein: CASSHVAEQYF. DNA for the CDR3: TGTGCCAGCAGTCACGTGGCCGAGCAGTACTTC.

This rearrangement joins TRBV5-1 to TRBJ1-4, with D possibly TRBD1 on 6 matching bases. Germline CDR1 is SGHRS and CDR2 is YFSETQ. The CDR3 spans 14 residues. Trimming pared 5 bases from V and 4 bases from J, leaving 12 bases between. Written as DNA, the CDR3 is TGCGCCAGCAGTGGGGGGGCGAATAATGAAAAACTGTTTTTT. This codes for CASSGGANNEKLFF.